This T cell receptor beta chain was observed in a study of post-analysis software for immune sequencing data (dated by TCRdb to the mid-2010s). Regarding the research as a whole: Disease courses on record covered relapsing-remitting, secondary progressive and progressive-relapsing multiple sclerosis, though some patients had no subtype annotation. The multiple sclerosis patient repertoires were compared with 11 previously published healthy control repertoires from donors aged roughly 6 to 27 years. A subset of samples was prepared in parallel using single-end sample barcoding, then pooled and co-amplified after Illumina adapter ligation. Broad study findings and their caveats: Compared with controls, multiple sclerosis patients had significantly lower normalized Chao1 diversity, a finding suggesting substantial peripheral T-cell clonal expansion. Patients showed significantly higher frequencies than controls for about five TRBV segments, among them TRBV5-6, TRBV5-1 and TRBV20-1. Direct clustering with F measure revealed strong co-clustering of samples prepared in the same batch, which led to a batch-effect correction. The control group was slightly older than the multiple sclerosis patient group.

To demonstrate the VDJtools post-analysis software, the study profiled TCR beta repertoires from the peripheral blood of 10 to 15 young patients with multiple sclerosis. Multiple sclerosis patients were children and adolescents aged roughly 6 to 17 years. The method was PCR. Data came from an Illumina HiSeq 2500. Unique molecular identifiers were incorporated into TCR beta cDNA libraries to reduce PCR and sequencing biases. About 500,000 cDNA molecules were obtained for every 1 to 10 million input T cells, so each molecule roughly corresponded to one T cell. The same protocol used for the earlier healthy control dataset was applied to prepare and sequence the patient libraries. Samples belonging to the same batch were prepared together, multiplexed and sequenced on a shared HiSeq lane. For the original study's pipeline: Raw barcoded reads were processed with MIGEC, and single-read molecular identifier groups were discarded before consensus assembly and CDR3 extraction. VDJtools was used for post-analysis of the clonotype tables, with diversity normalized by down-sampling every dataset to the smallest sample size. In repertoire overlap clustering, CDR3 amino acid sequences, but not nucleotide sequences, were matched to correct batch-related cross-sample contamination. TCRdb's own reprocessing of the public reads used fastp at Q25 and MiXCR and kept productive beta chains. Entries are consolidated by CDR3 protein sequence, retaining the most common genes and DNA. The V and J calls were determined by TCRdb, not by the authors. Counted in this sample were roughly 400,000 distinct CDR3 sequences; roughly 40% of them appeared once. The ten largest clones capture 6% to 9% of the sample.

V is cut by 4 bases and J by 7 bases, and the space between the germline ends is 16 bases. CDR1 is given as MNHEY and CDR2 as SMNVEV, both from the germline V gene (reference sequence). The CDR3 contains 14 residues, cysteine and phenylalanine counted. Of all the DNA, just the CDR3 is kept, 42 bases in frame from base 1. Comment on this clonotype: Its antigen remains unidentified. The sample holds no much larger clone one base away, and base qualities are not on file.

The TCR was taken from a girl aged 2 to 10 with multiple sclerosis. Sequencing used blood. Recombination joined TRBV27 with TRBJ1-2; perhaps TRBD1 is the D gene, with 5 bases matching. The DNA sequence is TGTGCCAGCAGTTATTCGGCTTTTCAGGGTGGCTACACCTTC. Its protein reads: CASSYSAFQGGYTF.